This TCR beta chain was obtained from a study of cytomegalovirus exposure and HLA in healthy donors (TCRdb year 2017). Broadly, across the study: In an earlier analysis of roughly 500 of the donors, 250 to 350 Gb of sequence data and 120 million or so unique TCR beta sequences from some 170 million T cells were reported. About 5 DR-DQ haplotypes were handled as single units for association and clustering, since linkage in the cohort was strong. On average, over 200,000 unique TCR beta nucleotide sequences were sequenced per donor among some 420 genotyped donors of the cohort, with roughly 18% of those sequences being non-productive. Both class I and class II loci were covered by HLA typing, at four-digit resolution. In addition to the first cohort of about 650 subjects, a separate validation cohort of approximately 120 different subjects was used. Among the roughly 400 genotyped donors, around 81% belonged to the genetic ancestry cluster associated with self-reported Caucasian donors. Donor age, sex, ethnicity and CMV serostatus were compiled together with the repertoire data. Genome-wide SNP genotypes for about 55% of the roughly 670 donors were used in a later genetic analysis, which treated that subset as a discovery cohort. The study aimed to test whether cataloging public T cell receptors could reveal signatures of past pathogen exposure. All discovery cohort repertoires had been generated on a single sequencing platform. An early release covering about 600 HLA-typed donors comprised approximately 290 gigabases of sequencing data and 85 million to 100 million unique TCR sequences. To study patterns of TCR occurrence, a later analysis re-analyzed previously published TCR beta repertoires from around 700 donors and added high-resolution HLA genotyping. Typing coverage varied by locus: roughly 629-630 donors for A, B, C, DRB1 and DQB1; about 520 for DQA1; about 590 for DPA1; around 450 for DPB1. Rather than using new phenotypic data, the later analysis identified candidate immune exposures from TCR beta sequences and from how often those sequences occurred across donors. Using immunosequencing, the study profiled T cell repertoires from 500 to 800 subjects and related those repertoires to cytomegalovirus serostatus. In an earlier analysis of roughly 580 of the donors, high-throughput TCR beta sequencing was used to judge whether each TCR beta V gene segment behaved as functional or pseudogenic. The study combined high-throughput TCR immunosequencing, statistical association of individual TCRs with disease status, and machine learning to predict cytomegalovirus infection status. Overall study outcomes, separate from this receptor: Some IMGT-functional V segments, including TRBV6-2 and TRBV6-3, could not be told apart with the 87-base-pair reads, so those segments were excluded. Roughly uniform sequencing depth across donors was assumed in presence/absence analyses, although this assumption may not hold. An association between a missense DCLRE1C variant and V-gene and J-gene trimming of TCR beta chains was found in a later genetic analysis and replicated in an independent cohort. In a later analysis, HLA-associated TCR beta chains showed more clonal expansion and lower generation probabilities than non-associated chains that were equally common. In a later analysis, the rate of TCR association differed among HLA loci, with DRB1 alleles having the most associated TCRs and HLA-C alleles having the fewest. It was suggested by the authors that the approach could potentially be generalized to other disease states and immunological phenotypes. Broadly in line with IMGT annotations, most TCR beta V segments showed up in productive rearrangements about 90% or about 30% of the time in an earlier analysis of under 700 of the donors. In a later analysis, about 17,000 TCR beta sequences were associated with specific HLA alleles at a false discovery rate of 0.05. Strong co-occurrence of HLA alleles, especially DR and DQ, made assigning TCR associations to individual alleles difficult. A later analysis found that most CMV-associated TCR beta chains appeared HLA-restricted, with HLA associations seemingly driven largely by CMV exposure. This cohort had only TCR beta chains sequenced, and the lack of alpha or paired-chain data limited which features could be detected. Linkage disequilibrium might explain the correlated functional status among segregating V segments, but an unknown experimental factor could not be ruled out. A later analysis reported that several top co-occurrence clusters appeared linked to parvovirus B19, influenza, CMV and Epstein-Barr virus. In both the original and validation cohorts, the classifier was reported to diagnose cytomegalovirus status with high specificity and sensitivity. In a later genetic analysis, fewer N-insertions in productive TCRs were reported among donors in an Asian-associated ancestry cluster than the roughly 700-donor mean. The sequencing pipeline was judged likely to have produced a cluster of highly shared sequence variants as a technical artifact. A further reported finding was that TCR beta sequences accurately predicted the HLA-A and HLA-B alleles for most subjects in the first cohort. In the study, some 160 TCR beta chains were listed as associated with cytomegalovirus. The earlier analysis of around 600 of the donors excluded roughly 17 rarely observed V segments, including chromosome 9 orphons, because counts were too low. CMV serostatus was the only immune exposure information available for the cohort. While some public TCRs were present in many individuals, most TCR sequences turned up only very rarely across donors. In vitro tests confirmed that a few of the cytomegalovirus-associated TCR beta chains recognize cytomegalovirus antigens. Because HLA typing was missing for some donors at each locus, association tests included only the typed subset.

In its sample, this clone was seen once. Its antigen has not been determined. No much larger clonotype is one base removed from it; base qualities were not supplied. Libraries were prepared through the immunoSEQ multiplex PCR assay. For the multiplex PCR, a mixture combining 60 forward primers for TCR Vbeta segments and 13 reverse primers for TCR Jbeta segments was used. Amplification of the CDR3 region of rearranged TCR beta genes was performed with a multiplex PCR assay on genomic DNA. On the Illumina HiSeq System, the amplified TCR beta libraries were sequenced as 87-base-pair reads. In the original analysis: A later analysis tallied tens of millions of unique TCR beta chains across the 666 repertoires, and around 12 million of those chains were shared by two or more donors. Raw reads were error-corrected and collapsed into unique sequences by a nearest-neighbor algorithm in which closely related sequences were merged to remove PCR and sequencing errors. V, D and J gene segments were assigned by aligning CDR3 sequences to IMGT reference sequences. For a sequence to be retained, a match of at least six nucleotides to both a V gene segment and a J gene segment was required. Rearrangements were classified as productive when the CDR3 lacked stop codons and remained in frame with V and J, and all other rearrangements were classified as non-productive. Following IMGT convention, CDR3 was defined as the stretch from the second conserved V-encoded cysteine to the conserved J-encoded phenylalanine. Sequences without an unambiguous match to a single V gene segment were excluded from the earlier analysis of 450 to 650 of the donors. An earlier analysis of fewer than 750 of the donors called V segments functional above 56.7% productive rearrangements and segregating when the between-donor standard deviation exceeded 5%. A statistical classification framework was built to diagnose cytomegalovirus status from the catalog of TCR beta chain sequences. In a later analysis, TCR nucleotide sequences were compared against IMGT/GENE-DB human TR gene sequences so that V and J genes could be assigned. A later analysis assigned CDR3 sequences and most-parsimonious VDJ recombination scenarios with the TCRdist pipeline. In a later analysis, each TCR beta chain was defined by its CDR3 amino acid sequence together with its V-gene family, and reads lacking a unique V-gene family were excluded. In a later analysis, around 600 highly shared, low-generation-probability nucleotide sequences were removed to address suspected cross-contamination and a sequencing artifact. A later analysis calculated a clonal expansion index for each public chain from normalized within-repertoire ranks of inferred template counts. Generation probabilities in a later analysis came from a VDJ recombination model fitted to out-of-frame rearrangements, and those results were checked against IGoR. A later analysis scored TCR-TCR, TCR-HLA and TCR-CMV co-occurrence with hypergeometric tests, applying a repertoire-size bias correction to TCR pairs. To estimate false discovery rates, a later analysis permuted the HLA or CMV assignments 20 times. In a later analysis, co-occurring TCRs were grouped using DBSCAN, and TCRdist sequence similarity was added for clustering within HLA-allele-positive subsets. For co-occurrence clustering, repertoires with fewer than 30,000 or more than 120,000 public chains were excluded, along with four or five repertoires with anomalous nucleotide sharing. Entries here come from immuneACCESS through TCRdb and include only in-frame sequences with V and J called. Some clones fail to appear in such tables; in the studies checked, an unresolved V gene covers under half of the shortfall, and the cause of the remainder is unknown. V, J and clone size are taken as reported in that table, and D and trimming were inferred from the DNA itself. The table for this sample lists roughly 200,000 clones; less than 80% of them were counted only once. The ten largest account for nearly 4.5% of the sample.

The cohort comprised some 680 healthy bone marrow donors. All cohort members were sampled while nominally healthy, although unrecorded immune exposures were likely present. The donor was CMV seropositive and belonged to the group of 250 to 300 seropositive cohort members. Every donor gave a peripheral blood sample, and the peripheral blood mononuclear cells from that sample were used for TCR beta sequencing. The Qiagen DNeasy Blood Extraction Kit was used to extract genomic DNA from the blood cell samples. V sheds 6 bases and J sheds 3 bases, leaving 17 bases between their ends. The germline V gene yields SGHVS for CDR1 and FNYEAQ for CDR2. The CDR3, from cysteine to phenylalanine, totals 15 residues. Only CDR3 DNA remains: 45 bases, in frame from the first base.

The sequenced sample was PBMCs. The chain is encoded by TRBV7-6 joined to TRBJ2-5; possibly the D gene is TRBD1, per 5 matching bases. The clonotype originates from a woman in her thirties in good health and CMV-seropositive. The DNA sequence reads TGTGCCAGCAGTAGGACGAGTGGGGCCGAAGAGACCCAGTACTTC. This is translated as CASSRTSGAEETQYF.